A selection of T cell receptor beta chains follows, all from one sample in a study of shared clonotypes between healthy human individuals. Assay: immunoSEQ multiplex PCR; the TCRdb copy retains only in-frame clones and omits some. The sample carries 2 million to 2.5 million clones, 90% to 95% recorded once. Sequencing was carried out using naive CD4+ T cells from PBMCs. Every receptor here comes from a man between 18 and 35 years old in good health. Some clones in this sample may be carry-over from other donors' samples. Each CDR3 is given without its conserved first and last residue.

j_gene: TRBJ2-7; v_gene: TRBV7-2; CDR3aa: ASSFKQGPPNEQY
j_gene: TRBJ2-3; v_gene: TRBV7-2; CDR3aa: ASSDYYTLGTDTQY
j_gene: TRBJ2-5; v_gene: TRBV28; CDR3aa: SQDAQETQY
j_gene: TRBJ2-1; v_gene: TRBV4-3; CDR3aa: ASSQQKEYNEQF
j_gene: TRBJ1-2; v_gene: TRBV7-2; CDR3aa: ASSLVRGASSYGYT
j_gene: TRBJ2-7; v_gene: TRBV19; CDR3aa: ASNIKGSGRVSCEQY
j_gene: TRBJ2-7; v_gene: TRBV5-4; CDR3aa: ASSEGSGRYYEQY
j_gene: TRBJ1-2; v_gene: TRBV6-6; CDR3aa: ASNPGGLNYGYT
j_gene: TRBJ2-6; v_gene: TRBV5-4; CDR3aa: ASSFRGAGANVLT
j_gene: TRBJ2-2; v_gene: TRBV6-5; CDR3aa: ASSYARQGELF
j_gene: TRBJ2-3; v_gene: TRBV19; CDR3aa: ASKKLAGGQTQY
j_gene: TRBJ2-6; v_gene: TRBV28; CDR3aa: ASSPLAGPATGANVLT
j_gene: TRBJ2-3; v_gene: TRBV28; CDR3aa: ASRTADTQY
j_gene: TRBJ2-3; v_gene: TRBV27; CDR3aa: ASSFEGLGFADTQY
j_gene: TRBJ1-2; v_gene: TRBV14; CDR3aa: ASSQGTFNYGYT
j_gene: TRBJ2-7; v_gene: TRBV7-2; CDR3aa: ASSRLGEQY
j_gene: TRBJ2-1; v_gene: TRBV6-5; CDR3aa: ASSYSAIYNEQF
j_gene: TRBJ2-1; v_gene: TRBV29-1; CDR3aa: SVTQGGGSRRNEQF
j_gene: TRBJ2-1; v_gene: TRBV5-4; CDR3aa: ASSLPGRNEQF
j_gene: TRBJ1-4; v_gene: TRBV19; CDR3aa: ASSTRAGSQEKLF
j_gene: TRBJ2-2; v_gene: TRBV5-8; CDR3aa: ASSGRDRATGELF
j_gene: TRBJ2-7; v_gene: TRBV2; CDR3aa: ASRPGYEQY
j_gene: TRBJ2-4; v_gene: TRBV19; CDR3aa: ASSMYPAKNIQY
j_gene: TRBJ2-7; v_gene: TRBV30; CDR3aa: AWSDQGYEQY
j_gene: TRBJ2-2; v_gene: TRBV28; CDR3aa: ASSTPGQGSGELF
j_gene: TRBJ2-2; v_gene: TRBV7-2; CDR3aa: ASFNRQGFPGELF
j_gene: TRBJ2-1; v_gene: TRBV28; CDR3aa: ASSLWDRSYNEQF
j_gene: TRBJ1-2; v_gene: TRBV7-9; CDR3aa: ASSLFGTDKNYGYT
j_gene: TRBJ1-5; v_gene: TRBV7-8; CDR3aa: ASSPERGNQPQH
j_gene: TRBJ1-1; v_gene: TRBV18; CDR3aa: ASSPPLRNTEAF
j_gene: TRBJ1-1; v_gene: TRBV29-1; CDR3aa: SARQGGTEAF
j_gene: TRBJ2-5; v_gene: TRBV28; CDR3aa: ASTGWETQY
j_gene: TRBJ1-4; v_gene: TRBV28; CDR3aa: ASSLKLRAGFNEKLF
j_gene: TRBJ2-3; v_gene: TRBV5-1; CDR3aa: ASSPPLMWDTDTQY
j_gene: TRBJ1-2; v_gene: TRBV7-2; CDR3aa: ASSPEAGALYGYT
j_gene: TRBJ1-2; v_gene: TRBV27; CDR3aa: ASSPRRQELYGYT
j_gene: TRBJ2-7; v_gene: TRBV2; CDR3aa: ASSALRAGNIEQY
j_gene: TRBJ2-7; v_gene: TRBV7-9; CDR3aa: ASSLRRGNEQY
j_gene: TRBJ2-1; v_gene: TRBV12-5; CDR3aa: ASGLTPRDNEQF
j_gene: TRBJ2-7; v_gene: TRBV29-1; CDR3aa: SAKTSGRPEQY
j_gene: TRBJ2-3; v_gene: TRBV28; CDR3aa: ASSLRFRGGKQDTQY
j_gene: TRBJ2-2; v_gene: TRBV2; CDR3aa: ASGGQVPPELF
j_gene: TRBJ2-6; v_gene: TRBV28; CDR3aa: ASSTPYGANVLT
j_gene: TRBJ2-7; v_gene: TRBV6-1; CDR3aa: AIKTWGTPSEQY
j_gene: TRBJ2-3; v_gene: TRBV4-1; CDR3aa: ASSQPPGQGWTDTQY